This T cell receptor (beta chain) appears in the sequencing data of a study of sequential checkpoint blockade in melanoma. CDR3 length: 14 residues. Some clones are missing from TCRdb's copy, which holds only in-frame ones; the method was immunoSEQ multiplex PCR. The table has 30,000 to 40,000 clones, about 83% seen once. Treatment: randomized to nivolumab then ipilimumab (arm A) or the reverse (arm B). No patient had prior DNA-damaging chemotherapy. This clone was counted a few times. The receptor comes from a human donor with melanoma. The chain is built from TRBV21-1 and TRBJ2-7; the DNA was not compared with TRBD2, the D call given in the table. TRBV21-1 corresponds to a pseudogene. The sample was CD8+ T cells sorted from blood (inferred from file names), taken from a patient given nivolumab and ipilimumab in sequence. CDR3: CASSSSGENYEQYF. The CDR3 coding sequence is TGTGCCAGCAGCAGTAGCGGGGAGAACTACGAGCAGTACTTC.